Here is one TCR beta chain with its context. Its antigen is not identified. This sample stems from a study of cytotoxic CD8 clonotypes in ibrutinib-treated CLL. Turning to the study itself: Samples showed on average approximately 270,000 productive templates and about 100,000 productive rearrangements. Study-level results: Elevated clonality accompanied ibrutinib response, with a return toward baseline values at progression. Public clonotypes, found uncommonly, either contracted or stayed stable on treatment.

CDR3 size: 22 residues. Germline assignment: CDR1 MDHEN and CDR2 SYDVKM. V shed 1 base, J shed 3 bases, and the junction held 20 bases outside the gene matches. TCRdb's table, derived via immunoSEQ multiplex PCR, lists solely in-frame clones and lacks some. Altogether 130,000 or so clones are present, roughly 88% being singletons, with the ten largest covering roughly 2%. The sample in question was PBMCs, obtained after 24 months of ibrutinib treatment. The rearrangement uses TRBV28 and TRBJ2-5; 13 positions match TRBD2. This TCR was sampled from a human donor with chronic lymphocytic leukemia. CDR3: CASSLLLGLAGDPSAVEETQYF. The CDR3 nucleotides are TGTGCCAGCAGTTTATTACTCGGACTAGCGGGAGACCCGTCCGCCGTTGAAGAGACCCAGTACTTC.